The rows below give T cell receptor beta chains drawn from one sample of a study of blood T cell repertoires in COVID-19. Using immunoSEQ multiplex PCR, the repertoire was profiled, and TCRdb retains in-frame clones only, with some absent. In the table there are about 56,000 clones, nearly 90% of which are singletons. Sequences were obtained from peripheral blood. These receptors came from a man aged 45-65 years with active COVID-19. CDR3s include the opening cysteine and the closing phenylalanine or tryptophan. The D gene is left open where the match is weak. Size values are once, few and many counts, or a class for expanded clones, and some rows have none.

TRBV4-3	NA	TRBD1	TRBJ2-1	CASSPGTGSNEQFF	TGCGCCAGCAGCCCCGGGACAGGTAGCAATGAGCAGTTCTTC
TRBV19	NA	NA	TRBJ2-5	CASSTGETQYF	TGTGCCAGTAGTACGGGAGAGACCCAGTACTTC
TRBV29-1	NA	TRBD2	TRBJ2-3	CSVDPAGEHTQYF	TGCAGCGTTGACCCGGCGGGGGAGCATACGCAGTATTTT
TRBV11-3	NA	TRBD2	TRBJ2-5	CASSLGSGGLQETQYF	TGTGCCAGCAGCTTAGGTAGCGGGGGCCTCCAAGAGACCCAGTACTTC
TRBV5-1	NA	NA	TRBJ1-4	CASSLGSHPGEKLFF	TGCGCCAGCAGCTTGGGAAGTCACCCGGGTGAAAAACTGTTTTTT
TRBV6-2/TRBV6-3	NA	TRBD2	TRBJ2-3	CASSQGSGGVDTQYF	TGTGCCAGCAGCCAGGGGAGCGGGGGGGTAGATACGCAGTATTTT
TRBV2	NA	TRBD1	TRBJ1-6	CASSGTGGGNSPLHF	TGTGCCAGCAGTGGGACAGGGGGCGGGAATTCACCCCTCCACTTT
TRBV20-1	NA	NA	TRBJ2-7	CSASVGRPGSEQYF	TGCAGTGCTAGTGTGGGCCGTCCTGGGTCTGAGCAGTACTTC
TRBV7-2	NA	NA	TRBJ2-5	CASSSSGGLRETQYF	TGTGCCAGCAGCAGCTCAGGGGGGCTACGGGAGACCCAGTACTTC
TRBV6-5	NA	TRBD1	TRBJ1-6	CASSYSRGRGNSPLHF	TGTGCCAGCAGTTACTCCAGGGGGCGCGGGAATTCACCCCTCCACTTT
TRBV9	NA	TRBD2	TRBJ2-4	CASSGTRGGGADIQYF	TGTGCCAGCAGCGGCACCCGGGGCGGGGGGGCTGACATTCAGTACTTC
TRBV13	NA	NA	TRBJ2-3	CASSPYTDTQYF	TGTGCCAGCAGCCCCTACACAGATACGCAGTATTTT
TRBV18	NA	NA	TRBJ1-3	CASSPLRGAGNTIYF	TGTGCCAGCTCACCCCTCCGGGGAGCCGGAAACACCATATATTTT
TRBV5-8	NA	TRBD1	TRBJ1-2	CASSSMLIDRGDYGYTF	TGTGCCAGCAGCTCTATGTTGATTGACAGGGGAGACTATGGCTACACCTTC
TRBV5-4	once	TRBD2	TRBJ2-2	CASSPKRGGRTGELFF	TGTGCCAGCAGCCCCAAGCGGGGGGGCCGGACCGGGGAGCTGTTTTTT
TRBV29-1	NA	NA	TRBJ2-7	CSVIVDEQYF	TGCAGCGTAATAGTGGACGAGCAGTACTTC
TRBV3-1/TRBV3-2	NA	TRBD1	TRBJ1-1	CASSRTGDTEAFF	TGTGCCAGCAGCAGAACAGGGGACACTGAAGCTTTCTTT
TRBV29-1	NA	NA	TRBJ1-2	CSVESFGYGYTF	TGCAGCGTTGAGAGTTTCGGCTATGGCTACACCTTC
TRBV9	NA	NA	TRBJ2-3	CASSARDSTDTQYF	TGTGCCAGCAGCGCCCGGGACTCCACAGATACGCAGTATTTT
TRBV5-1	NA	NA	TRBJ1-3	CASSLGPTAVSGNTIYF	TGCGCCAGCAGCTTGGGACCGACAGCCGTCTCTGGAAACACCATATATTTT
TRBV9	NA	NA	TRBJ2-3	CASSAVRDTDTQYF	TGTGCCAGCAGCGCGGTCCGGGACACAGATACGCAGTATTTT
TRBV18	NA	NA	TRBJ2-1	CASSPSQTGGSNEQFF	TGTGCCAGCTCACCAAGTCAAACGGGGGGCTCGAATGAGCAGTTCTTC
TRBV7-9	once	NA	TRBJ1-1	CASSPSGGNTEAFF	TGTGCCAGCAGCCCCTCGGGAGGTAACACTGAAGCTTTCTTT
TRBV5-1	NA	NA	TRBJ2-3	CASSPYRGYTDTQYF	TGCGCCAGCAGCCCATATAGGGGTTACACAGATACGCAGTATTTT
TRBV7-9	NA	TRBD2	TRBJ2-3	CASSRSGGSTDTQYF	TGTGCCAGCAGCAGAAGCGGGGGGAGCACAGATACGCAGTATTTT
TRBV7-9	NA	TRBD2	TRBJ2-7	CASSFIAGYSGEQYF	TGTGCCAGCAGCTTTATAGCGGGCTACTCGGGGGAGCAGTACTTC
TRBV7-2	NA	TRBD1	TRBJ2-7	CASSPTPGGYEQYF	TGTGCCAGCAGCCCAACCCCAGGGGGCTACGAGCAGTACTTC
TRBV15	NA	NA	TRBJ1-2	CATRSFTGLLSGYTF	TGTGCCACCAGGAGCTTTACAGGGCTCTTAAGTGGCTACACCTTC
TRBV27	NA	TRBD1	TRBJ2-2	CASRRTGEAGELFF	TGTGCCAGCAGAAGGACAGGGGAGGCCGGGGAGCTGTTTTTT
TRBV18	NA	NA	TRBJ2-1	CASSPLLGAYNEQFF	TGTGCCAGCTCCCCCCTTTTAGGAGCCTACAATGAGCAGTTCTTC
TRBV5-6	NA	NA	TRBJ2-7	CASSSRTYEQYF	TGTGCCAGCAGCTCCAGGACCTACGAGCAGTACTTC
TRBV11-2	NA	TRBD1	TRBJ1-1	CASSLGTEFEAFF	TGTGCCAGCAGCCTTGGGACAGAGTTTGAAGCTTTCTTT
TRBV2	NA	TRBD2	TRBJ2-1	CASTALAKGEQFF	TGTGCCAGCACCGCACTAGCGAAGGGTGAGCAGTTCTTC
TRBV7-9	few	NA	TRBJ1-2	CASTKTGNYGYTF	TGTGCCAGCACTAAAACAGGGAACTATGGCTACACCTTC
TRBV19	NA	TRBD1	TRBJ1-2	CASSLQGALLGYTF	TGTGCCAGTAGCCTACAGGGGGCATTACTTGGCTACACCTTC
TRBV11-2	NA	TRBD2	TRBJ2-1	CASSPGLAGINEQFF	TGTGCCAGCAGCCCCGGACTAGCGGGGATCAATGAGCAGTTCTTC
TRBV5-6	NA	NA	TRBJ1-2	CASNKGLIYGYTF	TGTGCCAGCAACAAGGGACTTATCTATGGCTACACCTTC
TRBV7-9	NA	NA	TRBJ2-7	CASRRGSSYEQYF	TGTGCCAGCAGAAGGGGCAGCTCCTACGAGCAGTACTTC
TRBV24-1	NA	NA	TRBJ2-1	CATGFSGLQFF	TGTGCCACCGGGTTCTCTGGACTGCAGTTCTTC
TRBV15	NA	TRBD1	TRBJ2-4	CATSRDPTGQNIQYF	TGTGCCACCAGCAGAGATCCGACAGGGCAAAACATTCAGTACTTC
TRBV7-2	once	NA	TRBJ1-6	CASSAQWSPLHF	TGTGCCAGCAGCGCCCAGTGGTCACCCCTCCACTTT
TRBV25-1	NA	TRBD1	TRBJ2-7	CASSDKGALRQYF	TGTGCCAGCAGTGACAAGGGGGCCCTCCGTCAGTACTTC
TRBV5-1	once	TRBD2	TRBJ2-1	CASSLTSGSSYNEQFF	TGCGCCAGCAGCTTAACTAGCGGTAGCTCCTACAATGAGCAGTTCTTC
TRBV5-1	NA	NA	TRBJ2-7	CASSLTGIRPYEQYF	TGCGCCAGCAGCTTGACAGGTATTCGGCCCTACGAGCAGTACTTC
TRBV5-5	NA	NA	TRBJ1-2	CASSFRVGVRGYGYTF	TGTGCCAGCAGCTTTCGCGTAGGGGTTCGGGGGTATGGCTACACCTTC
TRBV27	once	NA	TRBJ2-2	CASSFRSETGELFF	TGTGCCAGCAGTTTCAGATCGGAGACCGGGGAGCTGTTTTTT
TRBV4-1	NA	TRBD2	TRBJ2-1	CASSSGRGFSGGPYNEQFF	TGCGCCAGCAGCTCAGGGAGGGGCTTCAGCGGGGGGCCCTACAATGAGCAGTTCTTC
TRBV7-8	NA	NA	TRBJ1-2	CASNVRGGGYTF	TGTGCCAGCAACGTAAGAGGAGGTGGCTACACCTTC
TRBV2	NA	NA	TRBJ1-1	CASTAGANTEAFF	TGTGCCAGCACGGCAGGGGCGAACACTGAAGCTTTCTTT